The clone carrying this T cell receptor beta chain has only one observation. This entry belongs to a study of control samples from healthy donors and cancer patients. Sequenced by immunoSEQ multiplex PCR; TCRdb stores in-frame clones only, minus some. The sample has about 55,000 clones; nearly 96% are singletons. V was pared by 2 bases and J by 1 base, with 12 bases between. Germline V gives CDR1 SGHAT, CDR2 FQNNGV. The CDR3 totals 16 residues. The receptor was isolated from a woman in her thirties in good health. Sequenced: blood. The V gene is TRBV11-2, the J gene TRBJ1-3; TRBD1 is a possible D gene (5 bases). The CDR3 DNA sequence: TGTGCCAGCAGCTTAAATCAGGGACTGTCTGGAAACACCATATATTTT. It codes for CASSLNQGLSGNTIYF.